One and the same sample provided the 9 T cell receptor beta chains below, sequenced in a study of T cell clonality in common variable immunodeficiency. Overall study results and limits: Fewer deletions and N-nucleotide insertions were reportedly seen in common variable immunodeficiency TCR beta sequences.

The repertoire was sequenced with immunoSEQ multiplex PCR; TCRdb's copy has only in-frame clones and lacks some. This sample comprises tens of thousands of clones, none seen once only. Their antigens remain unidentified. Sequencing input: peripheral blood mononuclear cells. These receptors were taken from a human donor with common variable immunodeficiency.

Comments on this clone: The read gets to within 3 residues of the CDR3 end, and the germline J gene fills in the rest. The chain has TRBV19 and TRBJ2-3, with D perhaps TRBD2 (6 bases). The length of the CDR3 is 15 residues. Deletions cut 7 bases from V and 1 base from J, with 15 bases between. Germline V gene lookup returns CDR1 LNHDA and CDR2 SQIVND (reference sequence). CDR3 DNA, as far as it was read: TGTGCCAGTACCCTTAGCGGAGACCGCACAGATACG. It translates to CASTLSGDRTDT. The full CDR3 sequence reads CASTLSGDRTDTQYF.

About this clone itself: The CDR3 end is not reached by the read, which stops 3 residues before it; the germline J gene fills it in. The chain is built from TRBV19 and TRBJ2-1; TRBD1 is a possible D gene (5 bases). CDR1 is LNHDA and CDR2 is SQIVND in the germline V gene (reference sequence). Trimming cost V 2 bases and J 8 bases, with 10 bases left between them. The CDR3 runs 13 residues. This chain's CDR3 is CASSIIRGDEQFF. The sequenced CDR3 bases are TGTGCCAGTAGTATAATTAGGGGCGATGAG. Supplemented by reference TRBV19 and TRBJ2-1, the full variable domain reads DGGITQSPKYLFRKEGQNVTLSCEQNLNHDAMYWYRQDPGQGLRLIYYSQIVNDFQKGDIAEGYSVSREKKESFPLTVTSAQKNPTAFYLCASSIIRGDEQFFGPGTRLTVL.

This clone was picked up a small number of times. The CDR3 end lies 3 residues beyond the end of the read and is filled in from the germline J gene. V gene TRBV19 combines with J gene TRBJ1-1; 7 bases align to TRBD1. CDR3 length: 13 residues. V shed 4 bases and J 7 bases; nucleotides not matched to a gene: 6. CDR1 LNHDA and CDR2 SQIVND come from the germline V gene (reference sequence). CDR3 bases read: TGTGCCAGTAGTAGCGACAGGGCCAGTGAA. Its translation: CASSSDRASE. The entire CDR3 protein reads CASSSDRASEAFF.

The CDR3 spells CASSGAGSQPQHF. The CDR3 bases that were read are TGTGCCAGTAGTGGAGCAGGGAGCCAGCCC. The chain recombines TRBV19 with TRBJ1-5, with D possibly being TRBD1 (5 bases). Read sequence stops 3 residues before the CDR3 end, and the germline J gene provides the missing end. This CDR3 comprises 13 residues. V lost 5 bases and J lost 7, with 12 bases in between. The germline V gene has CDR1 LNHDA and CDR2 SQIVND (reference sequence).

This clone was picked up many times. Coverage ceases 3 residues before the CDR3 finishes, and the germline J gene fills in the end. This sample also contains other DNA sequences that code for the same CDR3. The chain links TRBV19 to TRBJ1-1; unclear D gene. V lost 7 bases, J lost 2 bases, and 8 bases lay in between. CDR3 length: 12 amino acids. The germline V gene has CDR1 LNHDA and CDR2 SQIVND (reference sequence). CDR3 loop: CASTSRNTEAFF. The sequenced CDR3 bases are TGTGCCAGTACAAGCCGTAACACTGAA.

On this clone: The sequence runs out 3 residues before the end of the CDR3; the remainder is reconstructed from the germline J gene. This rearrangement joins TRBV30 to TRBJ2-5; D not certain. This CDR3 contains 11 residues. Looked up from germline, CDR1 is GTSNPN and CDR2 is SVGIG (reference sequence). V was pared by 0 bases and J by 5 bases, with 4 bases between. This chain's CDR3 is CAWSVRETQYF. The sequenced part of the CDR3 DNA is TGTGCCTGGAGTGTAAGGGAGACC.

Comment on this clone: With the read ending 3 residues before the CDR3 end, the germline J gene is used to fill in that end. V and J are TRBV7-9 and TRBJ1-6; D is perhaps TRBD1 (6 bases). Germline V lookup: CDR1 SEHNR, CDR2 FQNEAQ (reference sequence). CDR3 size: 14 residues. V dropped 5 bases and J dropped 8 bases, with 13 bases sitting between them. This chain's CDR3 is CASSRGQLDSPLHF. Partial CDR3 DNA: TGTGCCAGCAGCCGCGGACAGTTAGATTCACCC.

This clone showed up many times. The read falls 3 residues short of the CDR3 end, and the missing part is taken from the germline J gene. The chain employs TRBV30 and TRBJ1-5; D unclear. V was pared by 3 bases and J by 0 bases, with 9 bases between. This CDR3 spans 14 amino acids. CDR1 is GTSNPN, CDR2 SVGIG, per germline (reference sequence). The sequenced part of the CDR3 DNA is TGTGCCTGGAGCGAGACACTTAGCAATCAGCCC. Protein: CAWSETLSNQP. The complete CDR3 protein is CAWSETLSNQPQHF.

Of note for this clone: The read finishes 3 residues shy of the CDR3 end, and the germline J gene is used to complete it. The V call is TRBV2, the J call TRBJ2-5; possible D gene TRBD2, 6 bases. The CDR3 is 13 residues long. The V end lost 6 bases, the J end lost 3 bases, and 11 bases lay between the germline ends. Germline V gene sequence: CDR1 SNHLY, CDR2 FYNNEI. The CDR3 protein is CASRTAGEETQYF. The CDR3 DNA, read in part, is TGTGCCAGCAGGACAGCGGGCGAAGAGACC.